The present entry profiles one T cell receptor (beta chain) with its context. Antigen: not known. The entry originates in a study of shared clonotypes between healthy human individuals. General study findings and limits: In contrast to clonotypes shared by all four donors, non-shared clonotypes had lower generation probabilities. About 5% of naive CD4 clonotypes were shared across several donors.

The authors distributed each subset's genomic DNA evenly over several immunoSEQ plates. The protocol was immunoSEQ multiplex PCR, while the TCRdb copy is restricted to in-frame clones and leaves out a portion. The sample records 2 million to 2.5 million clones, 92% being singletons. V dropped 4 bases and J dropped 2 bases, with 18 bases sitting between them. The CDR3 runs 16 residues. In germline, CDR1 is SGHVS, CDR2 FQNEAQ. Sequencing was performed on naive CD4+ T cells from PBMCs. Stated subset: CD45RA+ positively selected. This rearrangement joins TRBV7-8 to TRBJ2-7, with TRBD2 as a possible D gene (6 bases). This clonotype originated in a man younger than 30 in good health. Some clones in this sample may be carry-over from other donors' samples. CDR3 loop: CASSYIANRETYEQYF. CDR3 sequence (DNA): TGTGCCAGCAGCTACATCGCTAACCGGGAGACCTACGAGCAGTACTTC.